These 9 T cell receptor beta chains originate from one sample sequenced in a study of T cell repertoires in cytomegalovirus infection. TCRdb reprocessed the reads via MiXCR and lists one record per CDR3 protein. The sample shows under 130,000 distinct CDR3 sequences, under 50% of them seen only once. These receptors have no known antigen. Sequencing was performed on CD8+ T cells from cultured PBMCs, taken from culture after CMV antigen stimulation. All receptors derive from a human donor in good health (CMV status not recorded). Some clones in this sample may be carry-over from other donors' samples.

This clonotype has only a few counts. The chain links TRBV6-2 or TRBV6-3 to TRBJ2-5; D gene uncertain. The CDR3 covers 17 residues. Germline lookup yields CDR1 MNHEY and CDR2 SVGEGT. V was trimmed by 1 base and J by 4 bases, leaving 19 bases between them. In DNA form, the CDR3 reads TGTGCCAGCAGTTACTGGGCACGTGGATTACCCTCAGAGACCCAGTACTTC. Amino acid sequence: CASSYWARGLPSETQYF.

This chain joins TRBV6-2 or TRBV6-3 and TRBJ2-2; D not certain. The CDR3 runs 13 residues. Germline V gene sequence: CDR1 MNHEY, CDR2 SVGEGT. The CDR3: CAARLLGTGELFF. Written as DNA, the CDR3 is TGTGCTGCCCGGCTCCTCGGCACCGGGGAGCTGTTTTTT.

CDR3 nucleotides: TGTGCCAGCAGTCCCGGGACACCGGGCGAGCAGTACTTC. It encodes CASSPGTPGEQYF. V gene TRBV28 combines with J gene TRBJ2-7; D possibly corresponds to TRBD1 (6 bases). The V gene's germline CDR1 is MDHEN and CDR2 SYDVKM. The V end was cut by 5 bases, the J end by 6 bases, with 14 bases between. This CDR3 spans 13 amino acids.

The CDR3 reads CSVSDRPNEKLFF. The DNA for the CDR3 is TGCAGCGTCTCGGACAGACCTAATGAAAAACTGTTTTTT. The chain recombines TRBV29-1 with TRBJ1-4; D might be TRBD1 (6 bases). This CDR3 comprises 13 residues. The germline gives CDR1 SQVTM, CDR2 ANQGSEA. The germline V and J ends were trimmed by 6 bases and 3 bases, with 11 bases remaining between them.

The chain carries TRBV25-1 and TRBJ1-4; no reliable D call. V was cut by 1 base and J by 8 bases, with 17 bases left in between. CDR3 length: 16 amino acids. Germline V gene lookup returns CDR1 MGHDK and CDR2 SYGVNS. The chain's CDR3 is CASSEFDPLLGEKLFF. The CDR3, as DNA: TGTGCCAGCAGTGAATTCGACCCCTTACTGGGGGAAAAACTGTTTTTT.

This clonotype was recorded a few times. V and J are TRBV28 and TRBJ1-5; D is perhaps TRBD1 (5 bases). Germline lookup yields CDR1 MDHEN and CDR2 SYDVKM. The CDR3 extends over 14 amino acids. V lost 3 bases and J 2 bases, leaving 8 bases between the germline ends. DNA of the CDR3: TGTGCCAGCAGTTTTAGGGGCGGCAATCAGCCCCAGCATTTT. The encoded protein is CASSFRGGNQPQHF.

The rearrangement uses TRBV6-1 and TRBJ2-3, with D possibly matching TRBD2 (6 bases). Germline V gives CDR1 MNHNS, CDR2 SASEGT. CDR3 length equals 16 residues. V was shortened by 2 bases and J by 0 bases, with 12 bases between the two germline ends. The CDR3 loop is CASSEFAGSSTDTQYF. CDR3 coding DNA: TGTGCCAGCAGTGAATTTGCGGGGTCTAGCACAGATACGCAGTATTTT.

In this sample, this clonotype turned up many times. The V and J genes are TRBV20-1 and TRBJ2-3; 10 nucleotides match TRBD2. Germline lookup yields CDR1 DFQATT and CDR2 SNEGSKA (reference sequence). This CDR3 contains 15 residues. V gave up 5 bases and J gave up 4 bases; unmatched junction bases: 9. In DNA form, the CDR3 reads TGCAGTGCTTATAGCCCTAGCGGGGGCGCAGATACGCAGTATTTT. Its protein product is CSAYSPSGGADTQYF.

V is TRBV12-3 or TRBV12-4 and J is TRBJ1-1; TRBD1 might be the D (6 bases). This CDR3 comprises 17 residues. Trimming removed 5 bases at V and 0 bases at J, with 19 bases between. CDR3 amino acids: CASSPILGPGVNTEAFF. The CDR3 nucleotides are TGTGCCAGCAGTCCGATATTGGGACCAGGGGTGAACACTGAAGCTTTCTTT.